This T cell receptor beta chain was captured in a study of Tregs in tolerant kidney transplant recipients. Across the whole study: The nonmyeloablative bone marrow transplants came from related graft donors, with transient mixed chimerism. Study results and limitations: Some patients' samples used different primers over time, so nucleotide sequences weren't comparable.

Assay used: immunoSEQ multiplex PCR; TCRdb lists only in-frame clones, some missing. The table shows tens of thousands of clones, with about 89% occurring only once. CD4+CD25+CD127- Tregs, CD4+CD25- non-Tregs, CD4 and CD8 cells were sorted. CDR1 and CDR2 (germline): SEHNR, FQNEAQ (reference sequence). Trimming took 2 bases from V and 2 from J, leaving 9 bases between them. The CDR3 totals 14 residues. About this clone: No antigen is known for it.

The receptor comes from a human donor who received a combined kidney and bone marrow transplant. This specimen consisted of CD4+ T cells from blood, obtained before the transplant. This sequence joins TRBV7-9 and TRBJ2-5, with D unclear. CDR3 nucleotide sequence: TGTGCCAGCAGCTTACCGAACAATCAAGAGACCCAGTACTTC. Translating gives CASSLPNNQETQYF. Full variable domain (missing parts from reference TRBV7-9 and TRBJ2-5): DTGVSQNPRHKITKRGQNVTFRCDPISEHNRLYWYRQTLGQGPEFLTYFQNEAQLEKSRLLSDRFSAERPKGSFSTLEIQRTEQGDSAMYLCASSLPNNQETQYFGPGTRLLVL.